Each of the 23 T cell receptor beta chains below was sequenced from the same sample in a study of post-analysis software for immune sequencing data. General study points: Controls had lower frequencies than patients of four or five TRBV segments, which included TRBV5-6, TRBV5-1 and TRBV20-1.

Each TCR beta cDNA library carried unique molecular identifiers. TCRdb ran MiXCR on the PCR reads and lists one entry per CDR3 protein. The table has about 540,000 distinct CDR3 sequences, 34% seen once. Antigen specificity for these receptors is unknown. The material sequenced was blood. The receptors come from a girl aged 2 to 17 with multiple sclerosis.

The genes are TRBV29-1 and TRBJ1-2; perhaps TRBD1 as D (5 bases). CDR1 and CDR2 from the germline V gene are SQVTM and ANQGSEA. With 7 bases removed from V and 1 base from J, the gap between germline ends came to 16 bases. The CDR3 length is 14 residues. In DNA form, the CDR3 reads TGCAGCGCTAGGTCCCTCAGGGATAACTATGGCTACACCTTC. This sequence encodes CSARSLRDNYGYTF.

This clonotype occurred a few times. The chain carries TRBV7-2 and TRBJ2-7; D assignment may be TRBD1 or TRBD2 (6 bases each). CDR1 and CDR2 from the germline V gene are SGHTA and FQGNSA. This CDR3 has 18 residues. Trimming pared 4 bases from V and 0 bases from J, leaving 22 bases between. The CDR3 loop is CASSSVVEGGYSSYEQYF. Here the CDR3 DNA reads TGTGCCAGCAGCTCAGTGGTGGAGGGGGGATATAGCTCCTACGAGCAGTACTTC.

In its sample, this clonotype was seen a few times. V usage is TRBV5-1 and J usage is TRBJ2-3, with 7 bases lining up with TRBD2. Germline values: CDR1 SGHRS, CDR2 YFSETQ. Unmatched junction bases numbered 5, after V lost 4 bases and J lost 3 bases. CDR3 length: 14 amino acids. CDR3 sequence reads: CASSIGTTTDTQYF. DNA for the CDR3: TGCGCCAGCAGCATAGGGACTACGACAGATACGCAGTATTTT. Complete variable domain (other parts from reference TRBV5-1 and TRBJ2-3): KAGVTQTPRYLIKTRGQQVTLSCSPISGHRSVSWYQQTPGQGLQFLFEYFSETQRNKGNFPGRFSGRQFSNSRSEMNVSTLELGDSALYLCASSIGTTTDTQYFGPGTRLTVL.

The chain is built from TRBV7-2 and TRBJ2-1; D may correspond to TRBD1 or TRBD2 (5 bases each). CDR3 length equals 14 residues. CDR1 is SGHTA and CDR2 is FQGNSA in the germline V gene. V lost 1 base, J lost 9 bases, and 13 bases lay in between. The CDR3 DNA is TGTGCCAGCAGCTTAGTATATGGGGGAAGTGAGCAGTTCTTC. Translating it yields CASSLVYGGSEQFF.

The chain carries TRBV7-9 and TRBJ1-1, with no clear D. The ends were cut back, 7 bases at V and 3 bases at J, with 15 bases in the middle. CDR1 and CDR2 (germline): SEHNR, FQNEAQ (reference sequence). CDR3 length: 14 residues. CDR3 DNA sequence: TGTGCCAGCACCCAATTTGCGGCGGACACTGAAGCTTTCTTT. Protein product: CASTQFAADTEAFF.

CDR3 loop: CASSVEAWGNYEQYF. The CDR3 coding sequence is TGTGCCAGCAGCGTAGAGGCCTGGGGGAACTACGAGCAGTACTTC. V usage is TRBV9 and J usage is TRBJ2-7; possibly TRBD1 or TRBD2 for D (5 bases each). This CDR3 region has 15 residues. V lost 0 bases to trimming and J lost 3 bases, with 13 bases between them. Germline V CDR1 and CDR2: SGDLS, YYNGEE.

This clonotype showed up just a few times. The V gene is TRBV20-1, the J gene TRBJ2-1, with D possibly TRBD2 on 6 matching bases. CDR1 is DFQATT and CDR2 is SNEGSKA in the germline V gene (reference sequence). The CDR3 loop spans 14 amino acids. V gave up 8 bases and J gave up 6 bases, with 20 bases separating them. The CDR3 reads CSITRELDPNEQFF. The CDR3 bases are TGCAGTATAACCCGGGAGCTCGACCCCAATGAGCAGTTCTTC.

This clonotype was seen more than once but under ten times. The chain combines TRBV11-2 with TRBJ2-5, with a tentative D call TRBD1 (6 bases). V was pared by 6 bases and J by 2 bases, with 10 bases between. Germline loops: CDR1 SGHAT, CDR2 FQNNGV. The CDR3 is 13 residues long. The CDR3 nucleotides read TGTGCCAGCAGTAGGGGGTCTCAAGAGACCCAGTACTTC. It specifies CASSRGSQETQYF.

This rearrangement joins TRBV25-1 to TRBJ2-7; D unclear. Trimming cost V 3 bases and J 0 bases, with 9 bases left between them. CDR1 MGHDK and CDR2 SYGVNS come from the germline V gene. The CDR3 spans 14 residues. As DNA, the CDR3 is TGTGCCAGCAGTGAGGTGGCTTCCTCCTACGAGCAGTACTTC. As protein: CASSEVASSYEQYF.

This clonotype was seen a handful of times. This sequence joins TRBV29-1 and TRBJ1-4; no reliable D call. Deletions cut 8 bases from V and 7 bases from J, with 20 bases between. This CDR3 has 14 amino acids. The germline CDR1 and CDR2 sequences are SQVTM and ANQGSEA. CDR3 sequence: CSYLNSHGGEKLFF. The CDR3, as DNA: TGCAGCTACCTAAACAGCCATGGAGGTGAAAAACTGTTTTTT.

J is TRBJ2-3 and V is TRBV7-8; no firm D call. The CDR3 has 17 residues. With 1 base removed from V and 0 bases from J, the gap between germline ends came to 14 bases. CDR1 and CDR2 (germline): SGHVS, FQNEAQ. The CDR3 nucleotides read TGTGCCAGCAGCTTAGGGGTCGGTGTCTCTAGCACAGATACGCAGTATTTT. Translated, it gives CASSLGVGVSSTDTQYF.

The gene calls are TRBV9 and TRBJ2-7, with D tentatively TRBD2 (5 bases). With the DNA end fitting TRBJ2-5 better, the J assignment may be wrong. The CDR3 extends over 15 amino acids. Germline values: CDR1 SGDLS, CDR2 YYNGEE. CDR3 DNA: TGTGCCAGCAGCCGAGGCGGGTCGCGGCTAGAGACCCAGTACTTC. Its translation is CASSRGGSRLETQYF.

Remarks on this clonotype: Possible read error: a much larger clone is one base away. The CDR3 loop reads CASSLKSQAETQFF. For the CDR3, the DNA is TGTGCCAGCAGTTTAAAGTCTCAGGCAGAGACCCAGTTCTTC. This sequence joins TRBV12-3 or TRBV12-4 and TRBJ2-1, with unresolved D. CDR3 length: 14 residues. The V end lost 2 bases, the J end lost 13 bases, and 18 bases lay between the germline ends.

This clonotype was detected only a few times. V and J are TRBV6-2 or TRBV6-3 and TRBJ2-7; no clear D gene. The CDR3 sequence is 16 residues long. V gave up 6 bases and J gave up 0 bases, with 18 bases separating them. Germline lookup yields CDR1 MNHEY and CDR2 SVGEGT. DNA of the CDR3: TGTGCCAGCAGACGCCAGGATCTGTCGGACTCCTACGAGCAGTACTTC. Its translation: CASRRQDLSDSYEQYF.

The chain employs TRBV20-1 and TRBJ2-5; D is uncertain. CDR1 DFQATT and CDR2 SNEGSKA come from the germline V gene (reference sequence). CDR3 size: 14 residues. The V and J ends lost 6 bases and 1 base respectively, with 15 bases between them. This CDR3 is CSATPVGFQETQYF. The DNA for the CDR3 is TGCAGTGCGACCCCCGTAGGGTTCCAAGAGACCCAGTACTTC.

V usage is TRBV3-1 and J usage is TRBJ1-5; no definite D call. Looked up from germline, CDR1 is LGHDT and CDR2 is YNNKEL (reference sequence). V gave up 0 bases and J gave up 1 base, with 4 bases separating them. CDR3 length: 14 residues. Here the CDR3 DNA reads TGTGCCAGCAGCCAAGACCTCAGCAATCAGCCCCAGCATTTT. Translated, it gives CASSQDLSNQPQHF.

This clonotype was seen a few times. V usage is TRBV18 and J usage is TRBJ2-3, with D uncertain. Germline CDR1 KGHSH, CDR2 LQKENI. The CDR3 has 15 residues. V lost 0 bases to trimming and J lost 0 bases, with 7 bases between them. The CDR3 loop is CASSPPSLSTDTQYF. The CDR3 region has the DNA TGTGCCAGCTCACCACCAAGTCTTAGCACAGATACGCAGTATTTT.

V is TRBV20-1 and J is TRBJ1-2, with 8 bases aligning to TRBD1. The CDR3 is made up of 13 amino acids. V gave up 3 bases and J gave up 8 bases; unmatched junction bases: 8. From germline, CDR1 is DFQATT and CDR2 SNEGSKA (reference sequence). The CDR3: CSARDRVMGGYTF. In DNA form, the CDR3 reads TGCAGTGCTAGGGACAGGGTAATGGGAGGCTACACCTTC.

This clonotype was seen more than once but under ten times. V usage is TRBV29-1 and J usage is TRBJ1-2; D is undetermined. This CDR3 spans 10 amino acids. Germline V gene lookup returns CDR1 SQVTM and CDR2 ANQGSEA. Deletions cut 7 bases from V and 7 bases from J, with 10 bases between. CDR3 nucleotides: TGCAGCGCATTGATGGGTGGCTACACCTTC. Its protein is CSALMGGYTF.

The rearrangement links TRBV3-1 to TRBJ1-1; 8 positions match TRBD1. Germline trimming cut 0 bases from V and 6 bases from J; bases unmatched to any gene: 3. CDR3 length equals 14 residues. Per germline, CDR1 LGHDT and CDR2 YNNKEL (reference sequence). Here the CDR3 DNA reads TGTGCCAGCAGCCAAGATGCAGGGGGCCCTGAAGCTTTCTTT. Its protein is CASSQDAGGPEAFF.

The chain combines TRBV20-1 with TRBJ2-7; 9 nucleotides agree with TRBD1. V shed 7 bases and J 3 bases; nucleotides not matched to a gene: 13. This CDR3 is 15 amino acids long. Germline CDR1 reads DFQATT; CDR2 reads SNEGSKA (reference sequence). The CDR3 DNA sequence: TGCAGTGGTCTCCCCCCGGGACAGGGTTTCTACGAGCAGTACTTC. Its protein product is CSGLPPGQGFYEQYF.

This clonotype was seen only a few times. This rearrangement joins TRBV11-2 to TRBJ2-5, with TRBD2 matching over 11 bases. Germline assignment: CDR1 SGHAT and CDR2 FQNNGV. Trimming took 3 bases from V and 7 from J; bases not matched to a gene: 7. The CDR3 contains 15 residues. CDR3 sequence (DNA): TGTGCCAGCAGCTTTGGTAGCGGGGGGGGAGGGACCCAGTACTTC. Translating it yields CASSFGSGGGGTQYF.

This clonotype was picked up a small number of times. The genes are TRBV5-1 and TRBJ2-3, with D uncertain. Germline assignment: CDR1 SGHRS and CDR2 YFSETQ. Trimming removed 2 bases from V and 0 bases from J, with 7 bases in between. The length of the CDR3 is 14 residues. The CDR3 is CASSLRVSTDTQYF. CDR3 nucleotides: TGCGCCAGCAGCTTACGGGTTAGCACAGATACGCAGTATTTT.